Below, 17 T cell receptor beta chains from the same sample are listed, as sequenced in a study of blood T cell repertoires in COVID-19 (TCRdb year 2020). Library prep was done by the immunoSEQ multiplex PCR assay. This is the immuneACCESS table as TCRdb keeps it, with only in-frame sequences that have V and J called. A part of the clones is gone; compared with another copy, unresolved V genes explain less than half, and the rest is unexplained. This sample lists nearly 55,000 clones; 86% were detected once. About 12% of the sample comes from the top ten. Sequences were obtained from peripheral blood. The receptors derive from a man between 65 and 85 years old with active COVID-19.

Here the CDR3 reads CASSLGSGVSMETQYF. In DNA form, the CDR3 reads TGCGCCAGCAGCTTGGGTAGCGGGGTGTCCATGGAGACCCAGTACTTC. The chain has TRBV5-1 and TRBJ2-5; TRBD2 agrees at 8 bases. The CDR3 spans 16 residues. Germline CDR1 SGHRS, CDR2 YFSETQ. V trimming: 0 bases; J trimming: 5 bases; junction bases outside the gene matches: 9.

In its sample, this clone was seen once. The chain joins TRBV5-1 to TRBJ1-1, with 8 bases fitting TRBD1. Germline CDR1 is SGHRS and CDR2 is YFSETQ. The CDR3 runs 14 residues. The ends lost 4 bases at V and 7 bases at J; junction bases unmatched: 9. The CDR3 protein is CASSPGQGAGEAFF. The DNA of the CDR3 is TGCGCCAGCAGCCCGGGGCAGGGGGCAGGTGAAGCTTTCTTT.

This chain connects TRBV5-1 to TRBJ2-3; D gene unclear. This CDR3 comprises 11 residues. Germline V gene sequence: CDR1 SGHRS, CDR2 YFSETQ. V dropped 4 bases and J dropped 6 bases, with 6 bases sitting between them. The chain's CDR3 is CASSLSDTQYF. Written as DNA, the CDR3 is TGCGCCAGCAGCCTTTCGGATACGCAGTATTTT.

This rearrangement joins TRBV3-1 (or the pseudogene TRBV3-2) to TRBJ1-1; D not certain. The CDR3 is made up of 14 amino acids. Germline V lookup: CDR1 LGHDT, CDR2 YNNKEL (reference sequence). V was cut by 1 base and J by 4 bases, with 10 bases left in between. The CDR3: CASSQVRSSTEAFF. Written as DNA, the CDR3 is TGTGCCAGCAGCCAAGTCAGGTCTTCCACTGAAGCTTTCTTT.

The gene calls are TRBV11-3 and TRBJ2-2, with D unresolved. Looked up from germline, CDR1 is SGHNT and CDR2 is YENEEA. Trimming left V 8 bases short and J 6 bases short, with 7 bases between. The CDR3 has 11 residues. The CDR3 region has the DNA TGTGCCAGCGCCCTAGCCGGGGAGCTGTTTTTT. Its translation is CASALAGELFF.

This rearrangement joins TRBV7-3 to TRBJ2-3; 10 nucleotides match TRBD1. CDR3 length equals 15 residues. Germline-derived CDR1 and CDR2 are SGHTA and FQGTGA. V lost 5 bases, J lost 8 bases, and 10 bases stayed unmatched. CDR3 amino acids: CASSPSGTGERTQYF. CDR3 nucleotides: TGTGCCAGCAGCCCATCCGGGACAGGGGAGCGTACGCAGTATTTT.

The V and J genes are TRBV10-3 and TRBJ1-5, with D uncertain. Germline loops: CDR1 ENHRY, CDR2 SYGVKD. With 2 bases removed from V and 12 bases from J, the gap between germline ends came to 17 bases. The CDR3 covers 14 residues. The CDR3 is CAISEPGSRNSQHF. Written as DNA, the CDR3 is TGTGCCATCAGTGAGCCAGGCTCAAGGAACAGCCAGCATTTT.

CDR3 nucleotides: TGTGCCAGCAGCCCCTCTCGGGGAAGCTCCTACGAGCAGTACTTC. Amino acids: CASSPSRGSSYEQYF. V usage is TRBV27 and J usage is TRBJ2-7; tentative D call: TRBD2 (5 bases). Germline CDR1 and CDR2: MNHEY and SMNVEV (reference sequence). The CDR3 covers 15 residues. The germline V and J ends were trimmed by 6 bases and 0 bases, with 15 bases remaining between them.

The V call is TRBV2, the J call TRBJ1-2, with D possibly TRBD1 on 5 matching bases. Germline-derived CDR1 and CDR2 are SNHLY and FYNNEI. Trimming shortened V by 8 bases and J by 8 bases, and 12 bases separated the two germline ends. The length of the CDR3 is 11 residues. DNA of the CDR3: TGTGCCAGCGACCAGGGTGGCGGCTACACCTTC. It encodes CASDQGGGYTF.

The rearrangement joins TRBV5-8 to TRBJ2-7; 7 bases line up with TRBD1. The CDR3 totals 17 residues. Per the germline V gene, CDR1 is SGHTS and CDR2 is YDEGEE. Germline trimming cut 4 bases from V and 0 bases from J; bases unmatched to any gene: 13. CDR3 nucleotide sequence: TGTGCCAGCAGCCGAAACCCCGGGACAGTTGCCTCCTACGAGCAGTACTTC. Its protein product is CASSRNPGTVASYEQYF. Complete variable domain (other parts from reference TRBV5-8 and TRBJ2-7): EAGVTQSPTHLIKTRGQQATLRCSPISGHTSVYWYQQALGLGLQFLLWYDEGEERNRGNFPPRFSGRQFPNYSSELNVNALELEDSALYLCASSRNPGTVASYEQYFGPGTRLTVT.

CDR3 in amino acids: CASSQDPGFTEAFF. CDR3 sequence (DNA): TGCGCCAGCAGCCAAGATCCGGGGTTCACTGAAGCTTTCTTT. This chain links TRBV4-3 with TRBJ1-1, with D unclear. Germline values: CDR1 LGHNA, CDR2 YSLEER. The V end was cut by 0 bases, the J end by 4 bases, with 9 bases between. This CDR3 is built from 14 residues.

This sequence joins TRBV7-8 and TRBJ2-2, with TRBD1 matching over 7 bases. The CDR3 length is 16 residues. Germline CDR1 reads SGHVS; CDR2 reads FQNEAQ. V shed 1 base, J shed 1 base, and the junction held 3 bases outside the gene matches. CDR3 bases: TGTGCCAGCAGCTTAGTAGCAGGGGGGAACACCGGGGAGCTGTTTTTT. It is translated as CASSLVAGGNTGELFF. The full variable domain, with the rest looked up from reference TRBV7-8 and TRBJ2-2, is GAGVSQSPRYKVAKRGQDVALRCDPISGHVSLFWYQQALGQGPEFLTYFQNEAQLDKSGLPSDRFFAERPEGSVSTLKIQRTQQEDSAVYLCASSLVAGGNTGELFFGEGSRLTVL.

This CDR3 is CASSAQGNTEAFF. Written as DNA, the CDR3 is TGTGCCAGCAGCGCGCAGGGCAACACTGAAGCTTTCTTT. This chain links TRBV7-3 with TRBJ1-1; TRBD1 might be the D (5 bases). Germline values: CDR1 SGHTA, CDR2 FQGTGA. Between the trimmed V and J ends, which lost 5 bases and 2 bases, there was a span of 9 bases. CDR3 length equals 13 residues.

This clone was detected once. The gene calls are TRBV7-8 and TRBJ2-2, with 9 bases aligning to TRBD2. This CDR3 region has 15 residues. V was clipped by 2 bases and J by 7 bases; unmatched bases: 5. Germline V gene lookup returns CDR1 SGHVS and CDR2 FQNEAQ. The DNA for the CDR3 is TGTGCCAGCAGCTTACCAGCGGGGGGAAGCGGGGAGCTGTTTTTT. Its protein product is CASSLPAGGSGELFF.

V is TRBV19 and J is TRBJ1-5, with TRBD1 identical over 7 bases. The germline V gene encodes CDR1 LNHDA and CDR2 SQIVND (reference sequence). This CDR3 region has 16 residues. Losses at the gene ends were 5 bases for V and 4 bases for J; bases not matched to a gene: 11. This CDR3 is CASSLTGAQSNQPQHF. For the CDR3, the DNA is TGTGCCAGTAGTCTTACAGGGGCCCAGAGTAATCAGCCCCAGCATTTT.

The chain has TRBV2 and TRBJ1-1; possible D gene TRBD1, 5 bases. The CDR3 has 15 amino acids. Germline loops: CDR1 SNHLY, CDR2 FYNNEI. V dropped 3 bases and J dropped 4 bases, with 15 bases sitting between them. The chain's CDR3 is CASSDRGIRGTEAFF. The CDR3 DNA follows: TGTGCCAGCAGTGACCGGGGGATAAGGGGCACTGAAGCTTTCTTT.

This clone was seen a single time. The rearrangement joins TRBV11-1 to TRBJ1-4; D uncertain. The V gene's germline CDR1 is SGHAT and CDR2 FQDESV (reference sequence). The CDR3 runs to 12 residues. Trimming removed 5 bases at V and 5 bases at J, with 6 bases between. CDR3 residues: CASSLSNEKLFF. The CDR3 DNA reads TGTGCCAGCAGCCTTTCCAATGAAAAACTGTTTTTT.